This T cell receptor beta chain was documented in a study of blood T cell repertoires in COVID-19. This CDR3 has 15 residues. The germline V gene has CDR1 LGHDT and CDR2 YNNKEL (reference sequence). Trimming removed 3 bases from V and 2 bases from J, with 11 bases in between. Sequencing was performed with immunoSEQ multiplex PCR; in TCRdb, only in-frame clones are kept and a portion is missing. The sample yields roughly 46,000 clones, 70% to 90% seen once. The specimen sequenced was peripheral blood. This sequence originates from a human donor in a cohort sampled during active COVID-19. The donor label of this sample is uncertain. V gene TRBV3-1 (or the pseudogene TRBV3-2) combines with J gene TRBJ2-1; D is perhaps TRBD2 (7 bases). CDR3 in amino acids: CASSQGGGPYNEQFF. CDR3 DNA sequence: TGTGCCAGCAGCCAGGGAGGGGGGCCCTACAATGAGCAGTTCTTC.